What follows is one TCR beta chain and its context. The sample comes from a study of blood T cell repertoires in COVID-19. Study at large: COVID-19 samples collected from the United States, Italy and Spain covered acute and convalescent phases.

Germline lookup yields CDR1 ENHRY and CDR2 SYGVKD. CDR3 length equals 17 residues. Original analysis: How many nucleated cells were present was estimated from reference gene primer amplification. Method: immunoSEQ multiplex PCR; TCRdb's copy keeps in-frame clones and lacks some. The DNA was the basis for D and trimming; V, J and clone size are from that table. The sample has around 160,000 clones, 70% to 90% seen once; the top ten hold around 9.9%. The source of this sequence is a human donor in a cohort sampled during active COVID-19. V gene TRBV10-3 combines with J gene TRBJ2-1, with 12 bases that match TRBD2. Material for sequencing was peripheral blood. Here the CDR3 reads CATTSGRPEGGYNEQFF. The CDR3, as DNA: TGTGCTACCACTAGCGGGAGGCCAGAGGGGGGCTACAATGAGCAGTTCTTC.